The source of this T cell receptor (beta chain) is a study of blood T cell repertoires in COVID-19 (dated by TCRdb to 2018 to 2020). Background for the entire study: The collaborator samples originated in the United States, Italy and Spain and spanned the acute and convalescent phases of COVID-19. A freely available public database, intended as a resource for researchers studying the immune response to SARS-CoV-2, is where the repertoires were released. The sample metadata nearly always contained a de-identified subject ID, COVID-19 status, age in years and sex. Samples came from the ongoing ImmuneRACE study (first 160 participants) plus 1,254 subjects from 6 global collaborators. The prospective study material was composed of cDNA or gDNA derived from T cells, B-cell-depleted T cells, or PBMCs. The dataset comprised deeply sampled blood TCRbeta repertoires from subjects exposed to, actively infected with, or recovered from COVID-19. Where HLA class I and class II types were available, the types were taken from metadata supplied by the sample provider, not from assay-based typing.

TCRbeta CDR3 regions were amplified from genomic DNA using the immunoSEQ Assay, a bias-controlled multiplex PCR. The paper's data handling went like this. The number of nucleated cells in each sample was estimated from the amplification of reference gene primers within the assay. Sequence reads were collapsed and filtered to measure the absolute abundance of every unique TCRbeta CDR3 rearrangement. For each sample, productive Simpson clonality was calculated as the square root of Simpson's diversity index across productive rearrangements. TCRdb retrieved this table from immuneACCESS and kept in-frame rearrangements only. Not all clones are present; in checked studies, unresolved V genes account for under half, and no reason is known for the remainder. D and trimming come from the DNA, and the V and J calls and clone size come from that table. The sample table lists over 100,000 clones, approximately 83% of them with a count of one. The top ten constitute about 5% of the sample.

Study-wide findings and limitations: How much clinical and demographic metadata was included differed by source and by participant, and the metadata was provided uncurated.

This clone has more than one count but fewer than ten. No cognate antigen has been identified for it. The record has no base qualities; no much larger clone is one base away. Each collaborating institution followed its own protocols to collect whole blood in K2EDTA tubes. For TCRbeta analysis, collaborator samples were shipped as frozen whole blood, as isolated PBMCs, or as DNA extracted from either sample type. Trimming at the junction amounts to 6 bases on V and 6 bases on J, and the germline ends lie 17 bases apart. From its cysteine to its phenylalanine, the CDR3 spans 14 amino acids. Only the CDR3 region is kept as DNA, spanning 42 bases read in frame from base 1. CDR1 and CDR2 are read off the germline V gene as SGHDN and FVKESK.

Sequencing used peripheral blood. This chain is built from TRBV14 and TRBJ1-1, with a weak D call of TRBD1 (5 bases match). This TCR derives from a woman aged 70-85 years with acute or convalescent COVID-19. CDR3 region: CASSSAGVTAEAFF. The nucleotide sequence reads TGTGCCAGCAGTTCAGCGGGGGTGACGGCTGAAGCTTTCTTT.